The present TCR beta chain was sequenced within a study of shared clonotypes between healthy human individuals. Repertoires were generated with immunoSEQ multiplex PCR, while TCRdb's copy carries only in-frame clones and drops some. Of roughly 490,000 clones detected, around three quarters appear once; the ten largest clones hold approximately 12%. Trimming shortened V by 5 bases and J by 4 bases, and 15 bases separated the two germline ends. This CDR3 comprises 16 residues. Germline V gives CDR1 MDHEN, CDR2 SYDVKM. The sequence was obtained from a woman between 40 and 55 years old in good health. Some clones in this sample may be carry-over from other donors' samples. Input material: PBMCs. This sequence joins TRBV28 and TRBJ1-6, with unresolved D. This CDR3 is CASSPHSTRYNSPLHF. Here the CDR3 DNA reads TGTGCCAGCAGTCCCCACTCGACAAGATATAATTCACCCCTCCACTTT.